The 32 T cell receptor beta chains in this list originate from one sample, sequenced in a study of blood T cell repertoires in COVID-19. Sequencing used immunoSEQ multiplex PCR; TCRdb keeps in-frame clones, though not all of them. The top ten hold approximately 10% of the sample, which has 110,000 to 150,000 clones, around 85% seen once. Source material: PBMCs or T cells enriched from blood (not recorded which). These receptors came from a man aged 45-65 years who had recovered from COVID-19.

This sequence joins TRBV18 and TRBJ2-7; 9 positions agree with TRBD1. The CDR3 runs 15 residues. Germline V CDR1 and CDR2: KGHSH, LQKENI. With 0 bases clipped from V and 2 bases from J, the junction kept 2 bases outside the gene matches. The CDR3 loop is CASSPPTGGTYEQYF. CDR3 DNA: TGTGCCAGCTCACCACCGACAGGGGGTACCTACGAGCAGTACTTC.

J is TRBJ2-5 and V is TRBV4-1, with D maybe TRBD1 (6 bases). Deletions cut 0 bases from V and 5 bases from J, with 16 bases between. There are 16 residues in the CDR3. Germline V gives CDR1 MGHRA, CDR2 YSYEKL. CDR3 region: CASSQEGSGVQETQYF. The CDR3 bases are TGCGCCAGCAGCCAAGAAGGGTCAGGGGTTCAGGAGACCCAGTACTTC.

The rearrangement links TRBV11-2 to TRBJ2-5; D may be TRBD2 (6 bases). This CDR3 has 15 amino acids. V gave up 4 bases and J gave up 1 base, with 13 bases separating them. The V gene's germline CDR1 is SGHAT and CDR2 FQNNGV. CDR3 nucleotides: TGTGCCAGCAGCTCCTGGGACTGGGTCCAAGAGACCCAGTACTTC. This codes for CASSSWDWVQETQYF.

This sequence joins TRBV28 and TRBJ1-5, with no clear D. V was clipped by 5 bases and J by 5 bases, with 10 bases between them. The CDR3 is made up of 13 amino acids. Germline lookup yields CDR1 MDHEN and CDR2 SYDVKM. CDR3 sequence reads: CASSDTLYQPQHF. CDR3 nucleotides: TGTGCCAGCAGTGATACATTGTATCAGCCCCAGCATTTT.

V is TRBV7-2 and J is TRBJ1-1, with 8 bases lining up with TRBD1. The CDR3 covers 12 residues. CDR1 and CDR2 (germline): SGHTA, FQGNSA. V was pared by 6 bases and J by 5 bases, with 2 bases of the junction left unmatched. The CDR3 spells CASRRQGTEAFF. DNA of the CDR3: TGTGCCAGCAGAAGACAGGGGACTGAAGCTTTCTTT.

The chain carries TRBV14 and TRBJ1-3, with TRBD1 matching 8 bases. The CDR3 is 15 amino acids. Germline trimming cut 5 bases from V and 2 bases from J; bases unmatched to any gene: 5. Germline CDR1 is SGHDN and CDR2 is FVKESK. CDR3 region: CASSEQGVTGNTIYF. The DNA of the CDR3 is TGTGCCAGCAGCGAACAGGGGGTAACTGGAAACACCATATATTTT. The whole variable domain, remainder taken from reference TRBV14 and TRBJ1-3, is EAGVTQFPSHSVIEKGQTVTLRCDPISGHDNLYWYRRVMGKEIKFLLHFVKESKQDESGMPNNRFLAERTGGTYSTLKVQPAELEDSGVYFCASSEQGVTGNTIYFGEGSWLTVV.

V is TRBV6-2 or TRBV6-3 and J is TRBJ2-4, with 9 positions matching TRBD2. Germline V gene sequence: CDR1 MNHEY, CDR2 SVGEGT. This CDR3 contains 19 residues. V lost 0 bases and J lost 2; bases outside the gene matches: 11. The CDR3 nucleotides are TGTGCCAGCAGTTACTCGGCGGTAGCGGGGGAGTTTACCAAAAACATTCAGTACTTC. It encodes CASSYSAVAGEFTKNIQYF.

On this clone itself: Within the sample, other DNA sequences also encode this same CDR3. This chain links TRBV3-1 (or the pseudogene TRBV3-2) with TRBJ1-2, with D tentatively TRBD1 (5 bases). V was shortened by 3 bases and J by 8 bases, with 10 bases between the two germline ends. In germline, CDR1 is LGHDT, CDR2 YNNKEL (reference sequence). This CDR3 region has 12 residues. The CDR3 protein is CASSQQGNGYTF. Here the CDR3 DNA reads TGTGCCAGCAGCCAGCAGGGCAACGGCTACACCTTC.

J is TRBJ2-3 and V is TRBV9; 10 bases are shared with TRBD2. CDR1 is SGDLS and CDR2 is YYNGEE in the germline V gene. J gave up 3 bases and V 2 bases, and 6 bases lay outside the gene matches. CDR3 length: 16 residues. The CDR3 is CASSVIAGGRTDTQYF. Here the CDR3 DNA reads TGTGCCAGCAGCGTCATAGCGGGGGGACGTACAGATACGCAGTATTTT.

This clone was seen a handful of times. This rearrangement joins TRBV27 to TRBJ1-6; tentative D call: TRBD1 (6 bases). Trimming removed 6 bases at V and 10 bases at J, with 13 bases between. CDR3 length equals 13 residues. The V gene's germline CDR1 is MNHEY and CDR2 SMNVEV (reference sequence). CDR3 coding DNA: TGTGCCAGCAGGGATACAGGGAACTCACCCCTCCACTTT. Translated: CASRDTGNSPLHF.

Written as DNA, the CDR3 is TGTGCCAGCACCCAGTCGGGGTATAGGGCTGAAGCTTTCTTT. It codes for CASTQSGYRAEAFF. This chain connects TRBV28 to TRBJ1-1; D call uncertain. The CDR3 is 14 amino acids. V was pared by 7 bases and J by 6 bases, with 18 bases between. Looked up from germline, CDR1 is MDHEN and CDR2 is SYDVKM. Based on the CDR3 plus reference TRBV28 and TRBJ1-1, the full variable domain is DVKVTQSSRYLVKRTGEKVFLECVQDMDHENMFWYRQDPGLGLRLIYFSYDVKMKEKGDIPEGYSVSREKKERFSLILESASTNQTSMYLCASTQSGYRAEAFFGQGTRLTVV.

The rearrangement uses TRBV14 and TRBJ2-5; TRBD1 matches 7 bases. The CDR3 runs to 15 residues. Germline-derived CDR1 and CDR2 are SGHDN and FVKESK. V was clipped by 1 base and J by 1 base; unmatched bases: 3. DNA for the CDR3: TGTGCCAGCAGCCAAGGACGGACAGGCCAAGAGACCCAGTACTTC. Protein product: CASSQGRTGQETQYF.

This chain joins TRBV7-2 and TRBJ2-5; 9 bases are shared with TRBD2. The CDR3 covers 16 residues. J gave up 2 bases and V 5 bases, and 9 bases lay outside the gene matches. Germline CDR1 is SGHTA and CDR2 is FQGNSA. For the CDR3, the DNA is TGTGCCAGCAGCACATCTACGGCGGGGGGGCAAGAGACCCAGTACTTC. Protein product: CASSTSTAGGQETQYF.

The CDR3 is CASSVDSSNQPQHF. The CDR3 nucleotides read TGTGCCAGTAGTGTTGACAGCTCCAATCAGCCCCAGCATTTT. V and J are TRBV19 and TRBJ1-5, with a possible D match to TRBD1 (5 bases). The CDR3 spans 14 residues. CDR1 LNHDA and CDR2 SQIVND come from the germline V gene (reference sequence). V gave up 5 bases and J gave up 3 bases, with 11 bases separating them.

V gene TRBV7-9 combines with J gene TRBJ1-6; 8 bases line up with TRBD1. CDR3 length: 16 residues. V was pared by 6 bases and J by 9 bases, with 13 bases of the junction left unmatched. The V gene's germline CDR1 is SEHNR and CDR2 FQNEAQ (reference sequence). CDR3 coding DNA: TGTGCCAGCAGTTACCCCCCGGGACAGGAGAGTTCACCCCTCCACTTT. Protein product: CASSYPPGQESSPLHF.

In this sample, this clone turned up once. The chain carries TRBV5-1 and TRBJ1-4; TRBD1 agrees at 7 bases. J gave up 4 bases and V 2 bases, and 14 bases lay outside the gene matches. The CDR3 covers 18 residues. Germline V gene sequence: CDR1 SGHRS, CDR2 YFSETQ. The CDR3 reads CASSLGSGGGALNEKLFF. CDR3 bases: TGCGCCAGCAGCTTAGGGTCAGGAGGGGGCGCGCTTAATGAAAAACTGTTTTTT.

V is TRBV12-5 and J is TRBJ1-2; maybe TRBD1 (5 bases). Germline CDR1 is LGHNT and CDR2 is FRNRAP. The CDR3 covers 13 residues. The V end was cut by 3 bases, the J end by 0 bases, with 5 bases between. In nucleotides, the CDR3 is TGTGCTAGTGGTTTAGGGGCTAACTATGGCTACACCTTC. Its protein product is CASGLGANYGYTF.

This clone was counted a few times. V and J are TRBV5-5 and TRBJ1-2; no firm D call. There are 17 residues in the CDR3. Between the trimmed V and J ends, which lost 0 bases and 0 bases, there was a span of 15 bases. The germline V gene encodes CDR1 SGHKS and CDR2 YYEKEE (reference sequence). In DNA, the CDR3 is TGTGCCAGCAGCTTGGTGGCAGGCGGGTCAGCTAACTATGGCTACACCTTC. It yields the protein CASSLVAGGSANYGYTF.

This chain uses TRBV7-2 with TRBJ2-7, with 8 positions matching TRBD2. V was pared by 2 bases and J by 5 bases, with 11 bases of the junction left unmatched. Per the germline V gene, CDR1 is SGHTA and CDR2 is FQGNSA. The CDR3 runs to 16 residues. Written as DNA, the CDR3 is TGTGCCAGCAGCTTAAGGGGAGCGGGAGCGATTGACGAGCAGTACTTC. Translated: CASSLRGAGAIDEQYF.

This chain links TRBV5-1 with TRBJ1-2; a weak D match, TRBD1 (6 bases). The length of the CDR3 is 15 residues. Trimming stripped 4 bases from V and 8 bases from J, with 21 bases between. CDR1 is SGHRS, CDR2 YFSETQ, per germline. The CDR3 sequence is CASSPVVRGREGYTF. DNA for the CDR3: TGCGCCAGCAGCCCGGTGGTCAGGGGACGTGAGGGCTACACCTTC.

V is TRBV19 and J is TRBJ1-5; 7 bases are shared with TRBD1. The germline gives CDR1 LNHDA, CDR2 SQIVND (reference sequence). V dropped 5 bases and J dropped 2; count of bases not matched to a gene: 3. The CDR3 loop spans 14 amino acids. CDR3 sequence: CASSDRAGNQPQHF. The CDR3 DNA follows: TGTGCCAGTAGTGACAGGGCCGGCAATCAGCCCCAGCATTTT.

This sequence joins TRBV27 and TRBJ2-4; TRBD1 matches 7 bases. V lost 5 bases, J lost 12 bases, and 16 bases stayed unmatched. Germline lookup yields CDR1 MNHEY and CDR2 SMNVEV (reference sequence). The CDR3 has 15 residues. The CDR3 is CASSATGARRGNQYF. For the CDR3, the DNA is TGTGCCAGCAGTGCAACAGGGGCGAGAAGGGGGAATCAGTACTTC.

This chain connects TRBV6-5 to TRBJ1-1; 7 bases map to TRBD1. The germline CDR1 and CDR2 sequences are MNHEY and SVGAGI. V trimming: 6 bases; J trimming: 7 bases; junction bases outside the gene matches: 8. There are 13 residues in the CDR3. CDR3 amino acids: CASSDSGTDEAFF. For the CDR3, the DNA is TGTGCCAGCAGCGATTCCGGGACAGATGAAGCTTTCTTT.

This chain connects TRBV6-2 or TRBV6-3 to TRBJ2-3; the D gene is possibly TRBD2 (5 bases). V dropped 2 bases and J dropped 0 bases, with 9 bases sitting between them. The germline gives CDR1 MNHEY, CDR2 SVGEGT. This CDR3 has 15 amino acids. The CDR3 protein is CASSYGGRSTDTQYF. CDR3 nucleotide sequence: TGTGCCAGCAGTTACGGAGGACGGAGCACAGATACGCAGTATTTT.

V usage is TRBV18 and J usage is TRBJ2-7, with 7 bases aligning to TRBD1. Losses at the gene ends were 2 bases for V and 0 bases for J; bases not matched to a gene: 10. The germline V gene has CDR1 KGHSH and CDR2 LQKENI. This CDR3 has 17 amino acids. The CDR3 DNA follows: TGTGCCAGCTCACCAAAGTCACAGGGGTTTTACTCCTACGAGCAGTACTTC. This sequence encodes CASSPKSQGFYSYEQYF.

The chain recombines TRBV11-2 with TRBJ2-7; the D gene is possibly TRBD1 (5 bases). Trimming cost V 1 base and J 2 bases, with 15 bases left between them. The germline CDR1 and CDR2 sequences are SGHAT and FQNNGV. There are 16 residues in the CDR3. In DNA form, the CDR3 reads TGTGCCAGCAGCTTAGCTGACAGCCCCCCTACCTACGAGCAGTACTTC. This encodes CASSLADSPPTYEQYF. Complete variable domain (other parts from reference TRBV11-2 and TRBJ2-7): EAGVAQSPRYKIIEKRQSVAFWCNPISGHATLYWYQQILGQGPKLLIQFQNNGVVDDSQLPKDRFSAERLKGVDSTLKIQPAKLEDSAVYLCASSLADSPPTYEQYFGPGTRLTVT.

V gene TRBV6-5 combines with J gene TRBJ2-7; possible D gene TRBD1, 6 bases. This CDR3 has 14 amino acids. V lost 2 bases to trimming and J lost 1 base, with 9 bases between them. Germline CDR1 is MNHEY and CDR2 is SVGAGI. Here the CDR3 reads CASSYRDISYEQYF. The CDR3 region has the DNA TGTGCCAGCAGTTACCGGGACATTTCCTACGAGCAGTACTTC.

The chain recombines TRBV6-6 with TRBJ1-2, with 10 positions matching TRBD1. The CDR3 sequence is 14 residues long. The germline gives CDR1 MNHNY, CDR2 SVGAGI (reference sequence). With V trimmed by 6 bases and J by 7 bases, 8 bases remained unmatched. CDR3 region: CASRPGTGALGYTF. The CDR3 bases are TGTGCCAGCAGACCTGGGACAGGGGCCCTTGGCTACACCTTC.

The chain recombines TRBV12-5 with TRBJ2-1, with 7 nucleotides matching TRBD1. The germline gives CDR1 LGHNT, CDR2 FRNRAP. The CDR3 loop spans 15 amino acids. V dropped 2 bases and J dropped 8; count of bases not matched to a gene: 9. The CDR3: CASGLLRTGVDEQFF. CDR3 DNA: TGTGCTAGTGGTTTGCTGCGAACAGGGGTCGATGAGCAGTTCTTC. Filled out from reference TRBV12-5 and TRBJ2-1, the complete variable domain reads DARVTQTPRHKVTEMGQEVTMRCQPILGHNTVFWYRQTMMQGLELLAYFRNRAPLDDSGMPKDRFSAEMPDATLATLKIQPSEPRDSAVYFCASGLLRTGVDEQFFGPGTRLTVL.

The chain is built from TRBV18 and TRBJ1-1, with a weak D call TRBD1 (5 bases). The germline V and J ends were trimmed by 1 base and 2 bases, with 14 bases remaining between them. From germline, CDR1 is KGHSH and CDR2 LQKENI. CDR3 size: 16 residues. The CDR3 reads CASSPQYDRGNTEAFF. The CDR3 DNA reads as TGTGCCAGCTCACCACAGTACGACAGAGGAAACACTGAAGCTTTCTTT.

This sequence joins TRBV2 and TRBJ2-2; maybe TRBD1 (6 bases). V shed 8 bases and J shed 4 bases, with 14 bases lying between them. The CDR3 consists of 14 residues. Germline CDR1 is SNHLY and CDR2 is FYNNEI. The CDR3 nucleotides read TGTGCCAGCTTCAGGACAGCTCCCACCGGGGAGCTGTTTTTT. Its translation is CASFRTAPTGELFF.

As DNA, the CDR3 is TGCGCCAGCAGCCAAGAATCGGCTAGAAAAGAGACCCAGTACTTC. This gives the protein CASSQESARKETQYF. The chain couples TRBV4-1 to TRBJ2-5; D gene ambiguous. The ends were cut back, 0 bases at V and 3 bases at J, with 11 bases in the middle. The CDR3 is made up of 15 amino acids. From germline, CDR1 is MGHRA and CDR2 YSYEKL.